One sample yielded the 29 T cell receptor gamma chains listed below, sequenced in a study of intestinal T cells in coeliac disease. For each case, the template was genomic DNA from ten roughly 5-µm formalin-fixed paraffin-embedded scrolls. Using around 210 ng of biopsy DNA, TRG was amplified with LymphoTrack primers. TCRdb reanalyzed the multiplex PCR reads using CATT. The sample contains about 620 gamma-chain clones, more than 40% of which appear only once. The specimen was a duodenal biopsy. The origin of the receptors is a human donor with celiac disease.

As to this clone: In the same sample, other DNA sequences code for this CDR3. The chain carries TRGV3 and TRGJP1. The CDR3 is made up of 15 amino acids. Germline V lookup: CDR1 VTNTFY, CDR2 YDVSTARD (reference sequence). Trimming cost V 1 base and J 11 bases; bases outside gene matches: 13. The chain's CDR3 is CATWDRRALVWFKIF. CDR3 coding DNA: TGTGCCACCTGGGACAGAAGGGCACTGGTCTGGTTCAAGATATTT.

This chain links TRGV8 with TRGJ1 or TRGJ2. Germline CDR1 VENAVY, CDR2 YDSYNSRV. The CDR3 is 13 amino acids. This chain's CDR3 is CAPGGVPYYKKLF. The CDR3 DNA follows: TGTGCACCTGGGGGTGTACCTTATTATAAGAAACTCTTT.

The chain combines TRGV2 with TRGJ1 or TRGJ2. Germline CDR1 is EGSNGY and CDR2 is YDSYNSKV. The CDR3 is 15 amino acids. Germline trimming cut 5 bases from V and 10 bases from J; bases unmatched to any gene: 20. DNA of the CDR3: TGTGCCACCTGGGTCATTACCCCTGTTATTATAAAGAAACTCTTT. Its translation is CATWVITPVIIKKLF.

This clone was seen more than once but under ten times. A much larger clonotype is one base distant, so this may be a read error. Within the sample, other DNA sequences also encode this same CDR3. The chain uses TRGV10 and TRGJ1 or TRGJ2. TRGV10 is an ORF for which the function is uncertain. This CDR3 has 13 amino acids. V lost 8 bases and J lost 10; bases outside the gene matches: 15. The CDR3 reads CAAWDYDYRKKLF. CDR3 DNA sequence: TGTGCTGCGTGGGATTATGACTACAGAAAGAAACTCTTT.

V usage is TRGV9 and J usage is TRGJ1 or TRGJ2. V shed 5 bases and J 3 bases; nucleotides not matched to a gene: 4. CDR1 and CDR2 (germline): GITISATS, ISYDGTV (reference sequence). The CDR3 runs to 12 residues. The CDR3 sequence is CALWGVYYKKLF. In nucleotides, the CDR3 is TGTGCCTTGTGGGGGGTTTATTATAAGAAACTCTTT.

The rearrangement uses TRGV10 and TRGJ1 or TRGJ2. TRGV10 is designated an ORF whose function remains uncertain. J was trimmed by 5 bases and V by 11 bases; bases with no gene match: 10. The CDR3 is made up of 12 amino acids. Here the CDR3 reads CAAVGQNYKKLF. The CDR3 DNA reads TGTGCTGCGGTGGGACAAAATTATAAGAAACTCTTT.

By share of the sample, this clone is large (0.1 to 1%). The chain uses TRGV8 and TRGJ1 or TRGJ2. The CDR3 contains 13 residues. Germline V gives CDR1 VENAVY, CDR2 YDSYNSRV. V dropped 4 bases and J dropped 0; count of bases not matched to a gene: 3. For the CDR3, the DNA is TGTGCCACCTGGGAGATGAATTATTATAAGAAACTCTTT. Its protein product is CATWEMNYYKKLF.

About this clone: TCRdb's entry gives the protein of a much larger clone, which mismatches this DNA's translation at residue 5, likely from a read error; the protein reported here is translated from the DNA. The J gene is TRGJP2, the V gene TRGV8. The CDR3 runs 13 residues. The J segment lost 1 base and the V segment lost 5 bases, leaving 1 base of the junction unmatched. Germline assignment: CDR1 VENAVY and CDR2 YDSYNSRV. CDR3 sequence (DNA): TGTGCCACCTGGGGTAGTAGTGATTGGATCAAGACGTTT. Amino acids: CATWGSSDWIKTF.

Points on this clone: The TCRdb protein comes from a much larger clone and disagrees with this DNA's translation at residue 7, likely due to a read error; the protein given here is derived from the DNA. V is TRGV2 and J is TRGJP1. The V gene end was trimmed by 0 bases and the J gene end by 7 bases; junction bases not matched to a gene: 5. The CDR3 is 14 residues long. Germline V gene data show CDR1 as EGSNGY and CDR2 as YDSYNSKV. CDR3 bases: TGTGCCACCTGGGACGGGCAGGGTGGTTGGTTCAAGATATTT. Its translation is CATWDGQGGWFKIF.

By share, this clone ranks as large. This rearrangement joins TRGV9 to TRGJ1 or TRGJ2. This CDR3 is built from 16 residues. Germline CDR1 GITISATS, CDR2 ISYDGTV (reference sequence). Trimming removed 3 bases from V and 0 bases from J; junction bases left unmatched: 11. The DNA of the CDR3 is TGTGCCTTGTGGGAGTGCTGGGTATCGAATTATTATAAGAAACTCTTT. This codes for CALWECWVSNYYKKLF.

Note on this clone: A far larger clone lies a single base away; this is likely a read error. This specimen includes other DNA sequences encoding the same CDR3. J is TRGJ1 or TRGJ2 and V is TRGV10. TRGV10 is treated as an ORF (open reading frame) with a function not yet certain. The CDR3 totals 14 residues. The CDR3, as DNA: TGTGCCGCGTGGGATTATCCCATTTATTATAAGAAACTCTTT. This codes for CAAWDYPIYYKKLF.

In regard to this clone: The limits of the CDR3 on the DNA are not certain, so only TCRdb's listed CDR3 is given. This chain joins TRGV11 and TRGJ1 or TRGJ2. TRGV11 is filed as an ORF, its function uncertain. The CDR3 is 16 residues long, ends included. This CDR3 reads CTTVPAGLGTGGGGLF.

Turning to this clone: A read error likely explains why the TCRdb protein, taken from a much larger clone, differs from this DNA's translation at residue 11; the protein shown is translated from the DNA. This chain uses TRGV2 with TRGJ1 or TRGJ2. This CDR3 spans 15 amino acids. The germline CDR1 and CDR2 sequences are EGSNGY and YDSYNSKV. The chain's CDR3 is CATWVITPCYHKKLF. Here the CDR3 DNA reads TGTGCCACCTGGGTCATTACCCCCTGTTATCATAAGAAACTCTTT.

By its share, this clone is large. The genes are TRGV2 and TRGJP2. CDR1 is EGSNGY and CDR2 is YDSYNSKV in the germline V gene. The trim removed 0 bases at V and 0 bases at J, leaving 10 bases unmatched. The CDR3 loop spans 18 amino acids. CDR3 residues: CATWDGPGRDSSDWIKTF. CDR3 DNA sequence: TGTGCCACCTGGGACGGGCCAGGGAGGGATAGTAGTGATTGGATCAAGACGTTT.

This rearrangement joins TRGV2 to TRGJ1 or TRGJ2. CDR3 length: 11 residues. CDR1 and CDR2 from the germline V gene are EGSNGY and YDSYNSKV. The DNA for the CDR3 is TGTGCACAGGGGGGGGTATATAAGAAACTCTTT. As protein: CAQGGVYKKLF.

This clone was seen a few times. TCRdb lists the protein of a much larger clone for this DNA, which differs at residue 8, so this is likely a read error; the protein given here is translated from the DNA itself. The chain links TRGV2 to TRGJ1 or TRGJ2. The V segment lost 3 bases and the J segment 6 bases; nucleotides outside the gene matches: 8. Germline V gene data show CDR1 as EGSNGY and CDR2 as YDSYNSKV. The CDR3 sequence is 13 residues long. Here the CDR3 reads CATWDSLCYKKLF. The CDR3 DNA reads as TGTGCCACCTGGGACAGTCTTTGTTATAAGAAACTCTTT.

The chain recombines TRGV10 with TRGJP2. TRGV10 is sorted into the ORF group, with uncertain function. The CDR3 runs 15 residues. The trim removed 8 bases at V and 5 bases at J, leaving 12 bases unmatched. The CDR3 loop is CAAWDYTVSDWIKTF. The CDR3 coding sequence is TGTGCTGCGTGGGATTATACGGTGAGTGATTGGATCAAGACGTTT.

The V call is TRGV8, the J call TRGJP1. V lost 9 bases, J lost 7 bases, and 8 bases stayed unmatched. The CDR3 has 12 residues. CDR1 VENAVY and CDR2 YDSYNSRV come from the germline V gene. CDR3 DNA: TGTGCCACCGTGGGACTTGGTTGGTTCAAGATATTT. Its translation is CATVGLGWFKIF.

The chain combines TRGV10 with TRGJ1 or TRGJ2. TRGV10 is assigned to the ORF class and has an uncertain function. The CDR3 is 14 residues long. V gave up 8 bases and J gave up 6 bases; unmatched junction bases: 14. The CDR3 protein is CAAWALACIYKKLF. As DNA, the CDR3 is TGTGCTGCGTGGGCCCTTGCCTGTATTTATAAGAAACTCTTT.

This clone counts as large. The DNA of the CDR3 is TGTGCCACCTGGTTCCGTAGTGATTGGATCAAGACGTTT. It codes for CATWFRSDWIKTF. The chain combines TRGV2 with TRGJP2. V was pared by 6 bases and J by 3 bases, with 4 bases of the junction left unmatched. This CDR3 spans 13 amino acids. Looked up from germline, CDR1 is EGSNGY and CDR2 is YDSYNSKV.

On this clone itself: At one end, the junction sequence differs from germline, possibly due to a read error. The V gene is TRGV9, the J gene TRGJ1 or TRGJ2. The germline V gene encodes CDR1 GITISATS and CDR2 ISYDGTV (reference sequence). This CDR3 is 9 amino acids long. CDR3 residues: CALRGVGVF. The CDR3 region has the DNA TGTGCCTTGAGAGGTGTGGGCGTCTTT.

This clone showed up just a few times. The genes are TRGV8 and TRGJ1 or TRGJ2. Per germline, CDR1 VENAVY and CDR2 YDSYNSRV. The CDR3 extends over 10 amino acids. CDR3 bases: TGTGCACCTGGGATAAGTAAGAAACTCTTT. Translating it yields CAPGISKKLF.

The rearrangement joins TRGV8 to TRGJ1 or TRGJ2. The trim removed 5 bases at V and 0 bases at J, leaving 7 bases unmatched. Germline V lookup: CDR1 VENAVY, CDR2 YDSYNSRV. The CDR3 covers 14 residues. The CDR3 nucleotides read TGTGCCACCTGGGCTAAATTGAATTATTATAAGAAACTCTTT. This encodes CATWAKLNYYKKLF.

This clone was observed a handful of times. The chain employs TRGV2 and TRGJP2. The junction had 2 bases not matched to a gene; V was cut back by 2 bases and J by 2 bases. CDR1 EGSNGY and CDR2 YDSYNSKV come from the germline V gene. The CDR3 contains 14 residues. The CDR3 here is CATWDASSDWIKTF. The CDR3 bases are TGTGCCACCTGGGACGCAAGTAGTGATTGGATCAAGACGTTT.

This CDR3 is CATWDGVWYKKLF. The CDR3 bases are TGTGCCACCTGGGACGGGGTATGGTATAAGAAACTCTTT. This sequence joins TRGV2 and TRGJ1 or TRGJ2. Germline CDR1 EGSNGY, CDR2 YDSYNSKV. After removal of 0 bases from V and 7 bases from J, the junction contained 6 bases not matched to a gene. The CDR3 totals 13 residues.

By share, this clone counts as large. The chain recombines TRGV10 with TRGJ1 or TRGJ2. TRGV10 is marked as an open reading frame, function uncertain. The CDR3 runs to 14 residues. V gave up 8 bases and J gave up 6 bases; unmatched junction bases: 14. The CDR3 DNA sequence: TGTGCTGCGTGGGATGGAAATGGGGGTTATAAGAAACTCTTT. Protein sequence: CAAWDGNGGYKKLF.

Points on this clone: Translating this DNA gives a protein that differs at residue 11 from the TCRdb one, which belongs to a much larger clone; a read error is likely, and the protein shown is this translation. The CDR3 sequence: CAAWDFRAGWLKIF. The DNA for the CDR3 is TGTGCTGCGTGGGATTTTAGGGCTGGTTGGCTCAAGATATTT. V gene TRGV10 combines with J gene TRGJP1. TRGV10 carries the ORF label, with uncertain function. This CDR3 region has 14 residues.

The chain joins TRGV10 to TRGJP1. TRGV10 is an open reading frame, and its role is uncertain. J was trimmed by 1 base and V by 11 bases; bases with no gene match: 20. This CDR3 has 18 amino acids. CDR3: CAAVGIAFLGTTGWFKIF. In nucleotides, the CDR3 is TGTGCTGCGGTGGGTATTGCTTTTCTCGGTACCACTGGTTGGTTCAAGATATTT.

The chain employs TRGV9 and TRGJ1 or TRGJ2. The length of the CDR3 is 14 residues. The junction had 8 bases not matched to a gene; V was cut back by 0 bases and J by 6 bases. In germline, CDR1 is GITISATS, CDR2 ISYDGTV (reference sequence). For the CDR3, the DNA is TGTGCCTTGTGGGAGGTGCACGATACTTATAAGAAACTCTTT. Translated, it gives CALWEVHDTYKKLF.